What follows are 5 T cell receptor beta chains derived from one specimen sequenced in a study of blood T cells in healthy people across ages. Alongside a J-beta primer mix, a sample-barcoded 5' primer served in a second PCR lasting roughly 7 to 11 cycles. Via MiXCR, TCRdb re-called the 5' RACE reads, giving one row per CDR3 protein. This table has 800,000 to 950,000 distinct CDR3 sequences, about 28% appearing once. These same records also appear under a second study, on T cells of mothers and their children.

What was sequenced was blood. Receptors originate from a woman between 40 and 55 years old in good health.

The chain couples TRBV7-2 to TRBJ2-1; the match to TRBD1 covers 8 bases. There are 15 residues in the CDR3. In germline, CDR1 is SGHTA, CDR2 FQGNSA. CDR3 sequence reads: CATRLDRATYNEQFF. The CDR3 nucleotides are TGTGCAACCAGACTGGACAGGGCCACCTACAATGAGCAGTTCTTC.

This clonotype was detected a few times. This chain uses TRBV6-2 or TRBV6-3 with TRBJ1-2; D is possibly TRBD1 (5 bases). Germline values: CDR1 MNHEY, CDR2 SVGEGT. Trimming removed 7 bases from V and 2 bases from J, with 14 bases in between. The CDR3 consists of 14 residues. CDR3 loop: CASTMLGGNYGYTF. Written as DNA, the CDR3 is TGTGCCAGCACAATGCTCGGGGGGAACTATGGCTACACCTTC.

A word on this clonotype: The junction differs from germline at one of its ends, possibly a read error. The chain links TRBV5-1 to TRBJ2-5; D may be TRBD1 (5 bases). The DNA end is a closer match to TRBJ2-7, so the J assignment may be wrong. The CDR3 has 12 amino acids. Germline loops: CDR1 SGHRS, CDR2 YFSETQ. CDR3 bases: TGCGCCAGCAACTTGGAAGGGGTCGAGCAGTACTTC. This encodes CASNLEGVEQYF.

The gene calls are TRBV7-2 and TRBJ2-3, with 9 bases identical to TRBD2. The germline V gene has CDR1 SGHTA and CDR2 FQGNSA. CDR3 length equals 16 residues. The V gene end was trimmed by 2 bases and the J gene end by 6 bases; junction bases not matched to a gene: 9. The CDR3 DNA is TGTGCCAGCAGCTTACCTGCGGGGGGGCCTGGGGATACGCAGTATTTT. Translated, it gives CASSLPAGGPGDTQYF.

Ten or more counts support this clonotype. The chain recombines TRBV10-3 with TRBJ2-4, with D possibly matching TRBD2 (6 bases). This CDR3 is built from 15 residues. The germline CDR1 and CDR2 sequences are ENHRY and SYGVKD. The V gene lost 4 bases and the J gene lost 7 bases, with 17 bases spanning the gap. In nucleotides, the CDR3 is TGTGCCATCAGTGCTGGACTACCCGGCGGGAACATTCAGTACTTC. It is translated as CAISAGLPGGNIQYF.